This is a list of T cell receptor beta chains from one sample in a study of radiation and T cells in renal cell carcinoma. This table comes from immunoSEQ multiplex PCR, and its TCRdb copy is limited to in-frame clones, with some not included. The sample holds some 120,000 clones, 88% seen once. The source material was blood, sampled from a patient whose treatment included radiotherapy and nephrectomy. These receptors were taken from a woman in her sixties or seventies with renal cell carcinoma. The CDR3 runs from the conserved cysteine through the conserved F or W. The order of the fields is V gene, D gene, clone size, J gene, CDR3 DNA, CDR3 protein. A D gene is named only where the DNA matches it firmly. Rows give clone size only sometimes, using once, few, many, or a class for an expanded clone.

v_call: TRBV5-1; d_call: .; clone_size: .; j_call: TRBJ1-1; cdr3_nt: TGCGCCAGCAGCGGGCGGGGGCTCGACCAGCCTGAAGCTTTCTTT; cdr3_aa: CASSGRGLDQPEAFF
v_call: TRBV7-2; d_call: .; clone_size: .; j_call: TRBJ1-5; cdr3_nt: TGTGCCAGCAGTATACAGGGAGGCAGCAATCAGCCCCAGCATTTT; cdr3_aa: CASSIQGGSNQPQHF
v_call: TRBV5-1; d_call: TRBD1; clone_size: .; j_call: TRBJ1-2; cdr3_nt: TGCGCCAGCAACGAAGGGACAGTTAACTATGGCTACACCTTC; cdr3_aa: CASNEGTVNYGYTF
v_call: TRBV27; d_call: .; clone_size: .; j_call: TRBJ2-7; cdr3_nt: TGTGCCAGCAGTCCCTGGGACATGACCTACGAGCAGTACTTC; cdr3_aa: CASSPWDMTYEQYF
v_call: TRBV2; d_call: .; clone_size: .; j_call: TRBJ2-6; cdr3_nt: TGTGCCAGCCGACAGGTACCCTCTGGGGCCAACGTCCTGACTTTC; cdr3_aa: CASRQVPSGANVLTF
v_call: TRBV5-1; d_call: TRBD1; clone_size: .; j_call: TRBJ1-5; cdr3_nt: TGCGCCAGCCAACCGGGACAGCGGCTTTGGGGCAATCAGCCCCAGCATTTT; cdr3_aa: CASQPGQRLWGNQPQHF
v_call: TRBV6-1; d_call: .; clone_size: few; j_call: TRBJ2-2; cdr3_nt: TGTGCCAGCAGAGGGTACACCGGGGAGCTGTTTTTT; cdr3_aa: CASRGYTGELFF
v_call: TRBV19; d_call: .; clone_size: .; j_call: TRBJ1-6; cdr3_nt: TGTGCCAGTAAGAGACAGGCCACACCAAATTCACCCCTCCACTTT; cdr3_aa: CASKRQATPNSPLHF
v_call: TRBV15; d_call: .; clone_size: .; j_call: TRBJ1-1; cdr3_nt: TGTGCCACCAGCCACTTACACGGGTCCCCTGAAGCTTTCTTT; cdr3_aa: CATSHLHGSPEAFF
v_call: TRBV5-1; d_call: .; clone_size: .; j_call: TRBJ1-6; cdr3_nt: TGCGCCAGCAGCTTGGGCAGCTCCTATAATTCACCCCTCCACTTT; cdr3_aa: CASSLGSSYNSPLHF
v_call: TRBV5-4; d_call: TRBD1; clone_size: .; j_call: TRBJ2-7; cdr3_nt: TGTGCCAGCAGCTTGGGGACAGGGAATACCTACGAGCAGTACTTC; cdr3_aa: CASSLGTGNTYEQYF
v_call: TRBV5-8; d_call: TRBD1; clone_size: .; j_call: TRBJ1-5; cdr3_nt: TGTGCCAGCAGCTTGGAGGGGGCAGGCAATCAGCCCCAGCATTTT; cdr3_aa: CASSLEGAGNQPQHF
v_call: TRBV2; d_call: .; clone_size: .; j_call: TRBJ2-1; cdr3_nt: TGTGCCAGCACACTTACAGGGCTCAATGAGCAGTTCTTC; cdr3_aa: CASTLTGLNEQFF
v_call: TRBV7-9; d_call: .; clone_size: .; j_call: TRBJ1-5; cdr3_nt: TGTGCCAGCAGCCTGGACGGCGGAGGTCAGCCCCAGCATTTT; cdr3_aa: CASSLDGGGQPQHF
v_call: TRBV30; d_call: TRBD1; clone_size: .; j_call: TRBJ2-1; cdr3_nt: TGTGCCTGGAGTGTCCTTGACAGGGGGAACTACAATGAGCAGTTCTTC; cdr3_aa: CAWSVLDRGNYNEQFF
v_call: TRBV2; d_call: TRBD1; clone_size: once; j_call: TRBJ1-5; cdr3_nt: TGTGCCAGCAGTGCCGGGACAGCTGGGCAGCCCCAGCATTTT; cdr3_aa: CASSAGTAGQPQHF
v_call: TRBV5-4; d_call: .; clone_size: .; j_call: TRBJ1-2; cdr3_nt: TGTGCCAGCAGCTTGGCAGCGGCCTTGGGTGGCTACACCTTC; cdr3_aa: CASSLAAALGGYTF
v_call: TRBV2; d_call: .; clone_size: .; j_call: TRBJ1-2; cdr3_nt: TGTGCCAGCAGTGAAGTCGGAGGGAACTATGGCTACACCTTC; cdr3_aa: CASSEVGGNYGYTF
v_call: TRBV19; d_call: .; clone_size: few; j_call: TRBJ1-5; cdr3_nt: TGTGCCAGTAGTAGGACAGACAATCAGCCCCAGCATTTT; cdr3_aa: CASSRTDNQPQHF
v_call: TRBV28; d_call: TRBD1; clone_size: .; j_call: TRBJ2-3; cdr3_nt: TGTGCCAGCAGTCCCCGGACAGGCTCCCAAGATACGCAGTATTTT; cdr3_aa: CASSPRTGSQDTQYF
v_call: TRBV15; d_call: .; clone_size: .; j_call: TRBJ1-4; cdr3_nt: TGTGCCACCAGCAGAGATATAGGTGAAAAACTGTTTTTT; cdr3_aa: CATSRDIGEKLFF
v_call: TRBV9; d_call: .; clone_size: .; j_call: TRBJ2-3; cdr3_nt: TGTGCCAGCAGCGTAGCGGGTCTATACACAGATACGCAGTATTTT; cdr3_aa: CASSVAGLYTDTQYF
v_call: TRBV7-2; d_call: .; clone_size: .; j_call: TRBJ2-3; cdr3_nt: TGTGCCAGCAGCTTACGTCAGCTTAGGGCGCAGTATTTT; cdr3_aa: CASSLRQLRAQYF
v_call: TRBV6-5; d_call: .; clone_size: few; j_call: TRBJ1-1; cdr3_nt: TGTGCCAGCAGTACCGGGGGGATCACTGAAGCTTTCTTT; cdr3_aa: CASSTGGITEAFF
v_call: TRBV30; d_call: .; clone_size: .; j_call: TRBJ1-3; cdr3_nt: TGTGCCTGGAGTGTACGAGGAGCCGGAAACACCATATATTTT; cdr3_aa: CAWSVRGAGNTIYF
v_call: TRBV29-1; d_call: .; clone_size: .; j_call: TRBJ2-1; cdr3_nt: TGCAGCGTTGTAAGGCTAGCGACACCCAATGAGCAGTTCTTC; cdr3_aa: CSVVRLATPNEQFF
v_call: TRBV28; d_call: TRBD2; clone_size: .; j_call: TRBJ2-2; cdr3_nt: TGTGCCAGCAGTTTGCCTAGCGGGTTCCTAACCGGGGAGCTGTTTTTT; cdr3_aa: CASSLPSGFLTGELFF
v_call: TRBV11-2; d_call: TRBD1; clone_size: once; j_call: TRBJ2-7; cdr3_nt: TGTGCCAGCAGCTTGCCCAAGACAGGGCACGAGCAGTACTTC; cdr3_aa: CASSLPKTGHEQYF
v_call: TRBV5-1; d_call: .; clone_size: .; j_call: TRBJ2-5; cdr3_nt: TGCGCCAGCAGCTTGGGGGGGGCGCGACAAGAGACCCAGTACTTC; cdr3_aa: CASSLGGARQETQYF
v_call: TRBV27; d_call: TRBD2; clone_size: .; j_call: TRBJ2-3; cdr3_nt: TGTGCCAGCAGTTTGGGGAGGGCCGCAGATACGCAGTATTTT; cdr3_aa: CASSLGRAADTQYF
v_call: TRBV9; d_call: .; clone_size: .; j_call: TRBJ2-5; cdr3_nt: TGTGCCAGCAGCGTAGATGGTAGGGGGGCGCGGGAGACCCAGTACTTC; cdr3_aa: CASSVDGRGARETQYF
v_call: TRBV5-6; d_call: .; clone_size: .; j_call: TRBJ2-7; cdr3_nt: TGTGCCAGCAGCTTGCTCTTCAACAGGGTAGATCTGTACGAGCAGTACTTC; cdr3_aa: CASSLLFNRVDLYEQYF
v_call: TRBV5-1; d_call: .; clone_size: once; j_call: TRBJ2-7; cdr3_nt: TGCGCCAGCAGCTTCGATCTGGCTCCGGTGGGCGAGCAGTACTTC; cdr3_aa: CASSFDLAPVGEQYF
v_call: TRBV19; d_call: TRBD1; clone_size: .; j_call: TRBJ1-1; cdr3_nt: TGTGCCAGTAGTATGCTTAGGGGGCGTCGGAACACTGAAGCTTTCTTT; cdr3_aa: CASSMLRGRRNTEAFF
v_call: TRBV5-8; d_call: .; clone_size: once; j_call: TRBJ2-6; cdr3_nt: TGTGCCAGCAGCGCCATCCGGGACATCCACTCTGGGGCCAACGTCCTGACTTTC; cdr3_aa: CASSAIRDIHSGANVLTF
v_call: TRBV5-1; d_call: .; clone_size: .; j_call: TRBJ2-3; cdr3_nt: TGCGCCAGCAGTGGTCACCCAGTGCCAGATACGCAGTATTTT; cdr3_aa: CASSGHPVPDTQYF
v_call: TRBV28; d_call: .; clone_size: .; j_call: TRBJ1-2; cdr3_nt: TGTGCCAGCAGTTGGAACAGGGCGATCCATGGCTACACCTTC; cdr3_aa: CASSWNRAIHGYTF
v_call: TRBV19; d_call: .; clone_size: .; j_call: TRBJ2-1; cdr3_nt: TGTGCCAGTAGTATGGGACCCTCTTCGGAGCAGTTCTTC; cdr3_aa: CASSMGPSSEQFF
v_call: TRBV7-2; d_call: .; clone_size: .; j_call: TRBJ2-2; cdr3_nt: TGTGCCAGCAGCTTAGTTGGGGGCGCGAGCACCGGGGAGCTGTTTTTT; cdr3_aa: CASSLVGGASTGELFF
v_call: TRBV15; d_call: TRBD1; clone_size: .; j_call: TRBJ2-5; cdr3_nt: TGTGCCACCAGCCTCGACAGGGCATCACAAGAGACCCAGTACTTC; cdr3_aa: CATSLDRASQETQYF
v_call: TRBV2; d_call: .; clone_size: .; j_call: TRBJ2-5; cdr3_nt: TGTGCCAGCAGTGAGCAACGGGGGGCCCAAGAGACCCAGTACTTC; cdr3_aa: CASSEQRGAQETQYF
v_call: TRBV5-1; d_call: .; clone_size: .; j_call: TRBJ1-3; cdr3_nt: TGCGCCAGCGGCCAAGGAAACACCATATATTTT; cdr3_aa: CASGQGNTIYF
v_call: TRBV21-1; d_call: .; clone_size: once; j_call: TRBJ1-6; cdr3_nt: TGTGCCAGCAGCAAAGTATGTAAACGCAGGGCGAATTCACCCCTCCACTTT; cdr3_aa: CASSKVCKRRANSPLHF
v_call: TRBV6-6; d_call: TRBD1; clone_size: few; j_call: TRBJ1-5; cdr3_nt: TGTGCCAGCAGTACGGGACAGGGTCAAAATCAGCCCCAGCATTTT; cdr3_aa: CASSTGQGQNQPQHF
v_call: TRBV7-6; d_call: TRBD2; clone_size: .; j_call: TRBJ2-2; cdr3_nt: TGTGCCAGCAGCAGCCCTAGCGGGGGCTTCGCGAACACCGGGGAGCTGTTTTTT; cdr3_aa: CASSSPSGGFANTGELFF
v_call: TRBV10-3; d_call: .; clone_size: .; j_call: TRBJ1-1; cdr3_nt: TGTGCCATCAGTGTGGCACCTGGGGACACTGAAGCTTTCTTT; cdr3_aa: CAISVAPGDTEAFF
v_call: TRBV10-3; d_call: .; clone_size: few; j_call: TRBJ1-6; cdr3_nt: TGTGCCATCAGGGGGGGCTTAAATTCACCCCTCCACTTT; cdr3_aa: CAIRGGLNSPLHF
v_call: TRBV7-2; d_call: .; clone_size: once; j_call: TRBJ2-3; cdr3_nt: TGTGCCAGCAACCAATTTTGGGGGGATACGCAGTATTTT; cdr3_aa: CASNQFWGDTQYF
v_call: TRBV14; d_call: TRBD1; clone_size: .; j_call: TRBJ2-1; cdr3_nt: TGTGCCAGCAGCCTTAGACAGGGGGTTGGACGTACCCAGCAGTTCTTC; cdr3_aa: CASSLRQGVGRTQQFF
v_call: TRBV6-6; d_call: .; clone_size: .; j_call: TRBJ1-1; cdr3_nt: TGTGCCAGCAGTTACGGACGCCACCGAGGCACTGAAGCTTTCTTT; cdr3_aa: CASSYGRHRGTEAFF
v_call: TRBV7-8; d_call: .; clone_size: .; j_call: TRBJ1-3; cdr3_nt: TGTGCCAGCAGCTTAGGTGGACCCTCTGGAAACACCATATATTTT; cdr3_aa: CASSLGGPSGNTIYF
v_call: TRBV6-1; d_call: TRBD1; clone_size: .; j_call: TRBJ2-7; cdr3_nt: TGTGCCAGCAGTGCTCCTTACAGGGGGCGGATTACCTACGAGCAGTACTTC; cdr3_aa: CASSAPYRGRITYEQYF
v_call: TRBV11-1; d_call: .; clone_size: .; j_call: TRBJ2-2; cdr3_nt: TGTGCCAGCAGTCGGGGAGATGGGGGAACCGGGGAGCTGTTTTTT; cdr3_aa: CASSRGDGGTGELFF
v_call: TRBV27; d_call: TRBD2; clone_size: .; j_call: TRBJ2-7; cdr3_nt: TGTGCCAGCAGTTTAGCGGGGGGCCCCTACGAGCAGTACTTC; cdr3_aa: CASSLAGGPYEQYF